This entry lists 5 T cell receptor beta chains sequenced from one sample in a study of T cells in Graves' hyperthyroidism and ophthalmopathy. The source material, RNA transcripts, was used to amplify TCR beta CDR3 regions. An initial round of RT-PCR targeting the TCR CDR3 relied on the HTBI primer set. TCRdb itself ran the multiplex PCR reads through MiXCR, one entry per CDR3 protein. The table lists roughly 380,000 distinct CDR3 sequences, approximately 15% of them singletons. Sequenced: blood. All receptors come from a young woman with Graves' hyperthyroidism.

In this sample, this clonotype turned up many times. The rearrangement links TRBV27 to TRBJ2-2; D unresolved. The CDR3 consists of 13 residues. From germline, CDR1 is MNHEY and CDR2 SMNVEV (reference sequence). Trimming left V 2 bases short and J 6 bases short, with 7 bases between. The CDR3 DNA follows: TGTGCCAGCAGTTTAGGAGAGTCCGGGGAGCTGTTTTTT. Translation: CASSLGESGELFF.

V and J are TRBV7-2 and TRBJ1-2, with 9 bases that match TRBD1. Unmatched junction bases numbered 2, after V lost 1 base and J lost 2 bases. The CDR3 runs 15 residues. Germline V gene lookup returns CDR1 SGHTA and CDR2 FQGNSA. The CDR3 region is CASSLDRGQNYGYTF. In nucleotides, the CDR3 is TGTGCCAGCAGCTTAGACAGGGGGCAGAACTATGGCTACACCTTC.

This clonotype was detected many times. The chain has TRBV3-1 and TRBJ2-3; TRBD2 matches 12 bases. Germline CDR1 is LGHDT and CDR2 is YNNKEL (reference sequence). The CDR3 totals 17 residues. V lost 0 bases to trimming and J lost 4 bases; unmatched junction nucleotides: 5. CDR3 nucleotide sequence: TGTGCCAGCAGCCAAGATCGACTAGCGGGAGTACCAGATACGCAGTATTTT. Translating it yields CASSQDRLAGVPDTQYF.

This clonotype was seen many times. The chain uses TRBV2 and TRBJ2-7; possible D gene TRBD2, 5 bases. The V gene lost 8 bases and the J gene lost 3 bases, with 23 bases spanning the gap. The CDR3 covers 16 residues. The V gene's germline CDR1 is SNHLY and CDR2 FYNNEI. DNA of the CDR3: TGTGCCAGCGGAAACGGACTCAGGTCCCCCAACTACGAGCAGTACTTC. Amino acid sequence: CASGNGLRSPNYEQYF.

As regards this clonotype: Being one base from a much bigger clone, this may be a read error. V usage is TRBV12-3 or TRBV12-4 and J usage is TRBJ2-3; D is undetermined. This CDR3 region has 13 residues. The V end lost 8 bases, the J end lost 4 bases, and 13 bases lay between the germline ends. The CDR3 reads CASSTDSADTQYF. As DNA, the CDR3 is TGTGCCAGCTCCACTGACTCCGCAGATACGCAGTATTTT.